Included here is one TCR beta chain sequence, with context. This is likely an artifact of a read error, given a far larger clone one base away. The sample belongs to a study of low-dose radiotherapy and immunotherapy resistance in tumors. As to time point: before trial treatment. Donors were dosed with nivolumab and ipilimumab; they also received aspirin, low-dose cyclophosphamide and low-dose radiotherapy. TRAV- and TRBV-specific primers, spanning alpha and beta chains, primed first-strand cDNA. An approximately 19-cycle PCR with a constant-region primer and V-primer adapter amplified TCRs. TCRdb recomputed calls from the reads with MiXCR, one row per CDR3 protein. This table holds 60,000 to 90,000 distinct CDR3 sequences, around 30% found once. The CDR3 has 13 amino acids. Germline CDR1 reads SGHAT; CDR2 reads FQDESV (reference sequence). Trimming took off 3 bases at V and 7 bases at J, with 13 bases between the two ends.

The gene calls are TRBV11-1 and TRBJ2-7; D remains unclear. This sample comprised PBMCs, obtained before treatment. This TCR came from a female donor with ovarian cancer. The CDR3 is CASSFPVNNEQYF. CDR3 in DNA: TGTGCCAGCAGCTTCCCGGTAAACAATGAGCAGTACTTC.